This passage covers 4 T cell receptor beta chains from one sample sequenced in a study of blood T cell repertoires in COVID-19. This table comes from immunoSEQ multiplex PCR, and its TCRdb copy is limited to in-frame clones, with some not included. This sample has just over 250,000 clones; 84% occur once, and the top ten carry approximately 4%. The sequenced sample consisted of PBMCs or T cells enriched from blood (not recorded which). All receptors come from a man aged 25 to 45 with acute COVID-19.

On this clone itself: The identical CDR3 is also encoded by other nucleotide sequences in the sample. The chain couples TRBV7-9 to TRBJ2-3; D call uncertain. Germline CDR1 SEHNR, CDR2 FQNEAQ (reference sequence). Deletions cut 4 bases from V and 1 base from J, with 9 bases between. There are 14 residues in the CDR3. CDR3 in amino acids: CASSYTGGTDTQYF. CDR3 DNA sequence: TGTGCCAGCAGCTATACTGGAGGCACAGATACGCAGTATTTT.

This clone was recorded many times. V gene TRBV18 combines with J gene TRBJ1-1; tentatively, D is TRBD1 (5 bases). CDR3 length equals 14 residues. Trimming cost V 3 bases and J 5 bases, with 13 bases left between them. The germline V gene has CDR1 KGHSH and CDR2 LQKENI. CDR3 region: CASSPFQGRTEAFF. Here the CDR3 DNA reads TGTGCCAGCTCACCTTTTCAGGGAAGAACTGAAGCTTTCTTT.

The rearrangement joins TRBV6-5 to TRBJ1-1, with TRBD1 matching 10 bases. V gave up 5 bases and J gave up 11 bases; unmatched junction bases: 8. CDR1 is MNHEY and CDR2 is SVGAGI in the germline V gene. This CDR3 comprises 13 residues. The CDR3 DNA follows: TGTGCCAGCAGTCCCGGGACAGGGGCCGCTGCTTTCTTT. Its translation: CASSPGTGAAAFF.

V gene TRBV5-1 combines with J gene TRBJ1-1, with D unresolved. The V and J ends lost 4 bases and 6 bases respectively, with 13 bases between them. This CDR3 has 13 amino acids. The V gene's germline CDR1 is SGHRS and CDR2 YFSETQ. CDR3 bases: TGCGCCAGCAGCCGGAGTTACGGATCTGAAGCTTTCTTT. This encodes CASSRSYGSEAFF.